This T cell receptor (beta chain) was sequenced in a study of CD8 T cells in Susac syndrome. This CDR3 contains 10 residues. Germline CDR1 GTSNPN, CDR2 SVGIG (reference sequence). CD8+ and CD4+ T cells from blood underwent TCR beta sequencing, which was carried out in a high-throughput format. Random hexamers were used to reverse transcribe the RNA input (about 0.5 to 1 ug). TCRdb reprocessed the immunoSEQ multiplex PCR reads with MiXCR, giving one entry per CDR3 protein. Among about 210,000 distinct CDR3 sequences listed, 95% were seen once. The rearrangement joins TRBV30 to TRBJ1-4; D unclear. The sample comprised CD4+ T cells from PBMCs. The TCR sequence derives from a human donor with multiple sclerosis. The CDR3 DNA reads as TGTGCTGGCCACGGGGAAAAACTGTTTTTT. Protein product: CAGHGEKLFF.